The 20 T cell receptor beta chains listed next were all sequenced from one sample in a study of T cell responses to AZD1222 COVID-19 vaccine. The method was immunoSEQ multiplex PCR; TCRdb's version includes in-frame clones alone and lacks a portion of them. The sample carries 100,000 or so clones, 84% recorded once. This specimen consisted of peripheral blood, obtained on day 0 of AZD1222 vaccination. Receptors originate from an adult in good health.

The chain uses TRBV19 and TRBJ2-7; no firm D call. The CDR3 is 12 residues long. CDR1 is LNHDA and CDR2 is SQIVND in the germline V gene (reference sequence). Deletions cut 3 bases from V and 6 bases from J, with 9 bases between. CDR3 nucleotide sequence: TGTGCCAGTAGTATGGATTGGGGCGAGCAGTACTTC. This translates into CASSMDWGEQYF.

Only one count was recorded for this clone. This chain uses TRBV11-2 with TRBJ2-3; D is possibly TRBD2 (6 bases). This CDR3 is 15 amino acids long. Trimming cost V 4 bases and J 7 bases, with 18 bases left between them. The germline CDR1 and CDR2 sequences are SGHAT and FQNNGV. This chain's CDR3 is CASSSRIAVTNTQYF. In DNA form, the CDR3 reads TGTGCCAGCAGCTCCCGAATAGCGGTCACGAATACGCAGTATTTT.

V usage is TRBV7-8 and J usage is TRBJ1-2; D is unresolved. The CDR3 spans 16 residues. Germline CDR1 reads SGHVS; CDR2 reads FQNEAQ. With 1 base removed from V and 7 bases from J, the gap between germline ends came to 19 bases. The CDR3 is CASSLVRQAVSFGYTF. The DNA of the CDR3 is TGTGCCAGCAGCTTAGTACGTCAGGCCGTATCCTTTGGCTACACCTTC.

The gene calls are TRBV29-1 and TRBJ1-3; D perhaps matches TRBD1 (5 bases). Germline CDR1 SQVTM, CDR2 ANQGSEA. The CDR3 has 13 amino acids. Trimming took 4 bases from V and 2 from J, leaving 9 bases between them. Written as DNA, the CDR3 is TGCAGCGTTGTTGAAGGGGCTGGAAACACCATATATTTT. Translating gives CSVVEGAGNTIYF.

The rearrangement uses TRBV5-1 and TRBJ2-1; D ambiguous. The CDR3 has 14 residues. The V gene lost 1 base and the J gene lost 3 bases, with 8 bases spanning the gap. Germline lookup yields CDR1 SGHRS and CDR2 YFSETQ. The CDR3, as DNA: TGCGCCAGCAGCTTGAGAGTTAGCTACAATGAGCAGTTCTTC. This sequence encodes CASSLRVSYNEQFF.

The genes are TRBV11-3 and TRBJ2-6, with 10 bases matching TRBD2. This CDR3 has 18 amino acids. J was trimmed by 0 bases and V by 5 bases; bases with no gene match: 7. Germline values: CDR1 SGHNT, CDR2 YENEEA. The CDR3 nucleotides read TGTGCCAGCAGCCCACCCTCTAGCGGGAGCTCTGGGGCCAACGTCCTGACTTTC. The encoded protein is CASSPPSSGSSGANVLTF.

Points on this clone: This same CDR3 is encoded by further DNA sequences in the sample. The V call is TRBV7-9, the J call TRBJ2-7; tentatively, D is TRBD1 or TRBD2 (5 bases each). Germline V CDR1 and CDR2: SEHNR, FQNEAQ (reference sequence). V was pared by 5 bases and J by 1 base, with 12 bases between. This CDR3 is built from 14 residues. CDR3 protein: CASSLGDGSYEQYF. CDR3 coding DNA: TGTGCCAGCAGCCTAGGGGACGGGTCCTACGAGCAGTACTTC.

This chain links TRBV30 with TRBJ2-7, with D possibly matching TRBD2 (6 bases). V was pared by 1 base and J by 2 bases, with 9 bases between. In germline, CDR1 is GTSNPN, CDR2 SVGIG (reference sequence). This CDR3 has 13 residues. CDR3 residues: CAWSAGGAYEQYV. In nucleotides, the CDR3 is TGTGCCTGGAGTGCTGGCGGGGCCTACGAGCAGTACGTC.

The chain joins TRBV27 to TRBJ2-7, with D unresolved. The V and J ends lost 7 bases and 0 bases respectively, with 13 bases between them. In germline, CDR1 is MNHEY, CDR2 SMNVEV (reference sequence). The CDR3 extends over 14 amino acids. The CDR3 DNA is TGTGCCAGCACACCCCCGGCACACTCCTACGAGCAGTACGTC. It encodes CASTPPAHSYEQYV.

The CDR3 DNA reads TGTGCCAGTTCGGGAGCGGGAGGATGGACCGGGGAGCTGTTTTTT. Translating gives CASSGAGGWTGELFF. The chain couples TRBV19 to TRBJ2-2; 9 positions agree with TRBD2. The CDR3 spans 15 residues. V trimming: 8 bases; J trimming: 5 bases; junction bases outside the gene matches: 9. Germline CDR1 is LNHDA and CDR2 is SQIVND (reference sequence). Based on the CDR3 plus reference TRBV19 and TRBJ2-2, the full variable domain is DGGITQSPKYLFRKEGQNVTLSCEQNLNHDAMYWYRQDPGQGLRLIYYSQIVNDFQKGDIAEGYSVSREKKESFPLTVTSAQKNPTAFYLCASSGAGGWTGELFFGEGSRLTVL.

The J gene is TRBJ2-7, the V gene TRBV19; perhaps TRBD2 as D (6 bases). The ends were cut back, 0 bases at V and 2 bases at J, with 8 bases in the middle. The germline gives CDR1 LNHDA, CDR2 SQIVND (reference sequence). The CDR3 extends over 14 amino acids. For the CDR3, the DNA is TGTGCCAGTAGTATAGAGGAGGGACCCTACGAGCAGTACTTC. This codes for CASSIEEGPYEQYF.

The V call is TRBV7-5, the J call TRBJ2-1; the table calls TRBD2, which could not be checked here. TRBV7-5 is marked as a pseudogene. The CDR3 covers 15 residues. CDR3 protein: CARSSTSASDNEQFF. In DNA form, the CDR3 reads TGTGCCAGAAGCTCGACTAGCGCTTCTGACAATGAGCAGTTCTTC.

V gene TRBV7-2 combines with J gene TRBJ1-1; D unresolved. Trimming removed 6 bases at V and 8 bases at J, with 10 bases between. The V gene's germline CDR1 is SGHTA and CDR2 FQGNSA. The CDR3 consists of 11 residues. This chain's CDR3 is CASSMRQEAFF. CDR3 DNA sequence: TGTGCCAGCAGTATGCGGCAGGAAGCTTTCTTT.

The rearrangement links TRBV3-1 (or the pseudogene TRBV3-2) to TRBJ2-3; 10 bases are a match to TRBD2. Per the germline V gene, CDR1 is LGHDT and CDR2 is YNNKEL (reference sequence). With 0 bases clipped from V and 3 bases from J, the junction kept 9 bases outside the gene matches. The CDR3 has 18 residues. The CDR3 DNA follows: TGTGCCAGCAGCCAAGATTGGCCTAGCGGGGGAAGGACAGATACGCAGTATTTT. It specifies CASSQDWPSGGRTDTQYF.

V usage is TRBV4-1 and J usage is TRBJ1-1; TRBD1 might be the D (5 bases). The germline V gene encodes CDR1 MGHRA and CDR2 YSYEKL. The CDR3 totals 16 residues. The V gene lost 3 bases and the J gene lost 1 base, with 15 bases spanning the gap. This chain's CDR3 is CASSHSAGRSNTEAFF. CDR3 coding DNA: TGCGCCAGCAGCCATTCCGCGGGACGTTCGAACACTGAAGCTTTCTTT.

The V gene is TRBV6-1, the J gene TRBJ2-1; 9 bases are shared with TRBD1. The V segment lost 2 bases and the J segment 8 bases; nucleotides outside the gene matches: 10. The CDR3 runs 16 residues. Germline V gene sequence: CDR1 MNHNS, CDR2 SASEGT. This CDR3 is CASSETGGRLYDEQFF. The CDR3 nucleotides read TGTGCCAGCAGTGAAACAGGGGGCAGGTTATACGATGAGCAGTTCTTC.

This clone turned up a few times. The same CDR3 arises from other DNA sequences in this sample as well. The V call is TRBV27, the J call TRBJ1-5; D is possibly TRBD1 (6 bases). Germline V gene data show CDR1 as MNHEY and CDR2 as SMNVEV (reference sequence). The CDR3 contains 14 residues. Trimming left V 6 bases short and J 1 base short, with 10 bases between. The CDR3 loop is CASSGGGSNQPQHF. The DNA for the CDR3 is TGTGCCAGCAGCGGGGGGGGCAGCAATCAGCCCCAGCATTTT.

The V and J genes are TRBV19 and TRBJ1-6, with TRBD1 matching 7 bases. Germline trimming cut 3 bases from V and 6 bases from J; bases unmatched to any gene: 2. CDR3 length: 14 residues. The germline CDR1 and CDR2 sequences are LNHDA and SQIVND (reference sequence). CDR3 nucleotide sequence: TGTGCCAGTAGTATTCAGGGGGTTAATTCACCCCTCCACTTT. It yields the protein CASSIQGVNSPLHF. The complete variable domain, with remaining parts taken from reference TRBV19 and TRBJ1-6, reads DGGITQSPKYLFRKEGQNVTLSCEQNLNHDAMYWYRQDPGQGLRLIYYSQIVNDFQKGDIAEGYSVSREKKESFPLTVTSAQKNPTAFYLCASSIQGVNSPLHFGNGTRLTVT.

The rearrangement joins TRBV7-2 to TRBJ2-7; D is unclear. The CDR3 totals 15 residues. Trimming took 3 bases from V and 3 from J, leaving 15 bases between them. Germline CDR1 reads SGHTA; CDR2 reads FQGNSA. CDR3 nucleotide sequence: TGTGCCAGCAGCTTGGGCAACACCAACGGCTACGAGCAGTACTTC. It yields the protein CASSLGNTNGYEQYF.

J is TRBJ1-2 and V is TRBV5-8; D is undetermined. Trimming took off 9 bases at V and 3 bases at J, with 18 bases between the two ends. There are 14 residues in the CDR3. Germline assignment: CDR1 SGHTS and CDR2 YDEGEE. Here the CDR3 reads CATKQLGLDYGYTF. The CDR3 region has the DNA TGTGCCACCAAACAGTTGGGTTTGGACTATGGCTACACCTTC. Together with reference TRBV5-8 and TRBJ1-2, the CDR3 gives the full variable domain: EAGVTQSPTHLIKTRGQQATLRCSPISGHTSVYWYQQALGLGLQFLLWYDEGEERNRGNFPPRFSGRQFPNYSSELNVNALELEDSALYLCATKQLGLDYGYTFGSGTRLTVV.